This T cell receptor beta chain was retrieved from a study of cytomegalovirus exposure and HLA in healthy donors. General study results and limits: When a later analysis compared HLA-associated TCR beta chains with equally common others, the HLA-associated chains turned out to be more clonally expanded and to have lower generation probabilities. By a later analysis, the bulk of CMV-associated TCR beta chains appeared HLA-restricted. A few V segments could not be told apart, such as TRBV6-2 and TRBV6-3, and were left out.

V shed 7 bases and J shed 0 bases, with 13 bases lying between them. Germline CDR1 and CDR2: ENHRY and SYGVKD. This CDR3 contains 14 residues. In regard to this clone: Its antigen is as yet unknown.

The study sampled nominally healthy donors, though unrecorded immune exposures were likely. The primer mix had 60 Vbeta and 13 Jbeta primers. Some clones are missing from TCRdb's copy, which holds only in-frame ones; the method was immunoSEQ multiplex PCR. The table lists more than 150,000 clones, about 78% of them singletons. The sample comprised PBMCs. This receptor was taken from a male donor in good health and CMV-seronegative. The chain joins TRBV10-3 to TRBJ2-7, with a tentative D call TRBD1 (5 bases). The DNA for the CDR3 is TGTGCCATCATGCAGGGATTGAGCTCCTACGAGCAGTACTTC. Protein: CAIMQGLSSYEQYF.